The rows below give T cell receptor beta chains drawn from one sample of a study of T cell responses to AZD1222 COVID-19 vaccine. Clones were read by immunoSEQ multiplex PCR, and TCRdb kept only the in-frame ones, dropping some. This sample has approximately 120,000 clones, with roughly 92% found just once. Sequenced here: peripheral blood, sampled on day 0 of AZD1222 vaccination. All receptors come from an adult in good health. The CDR3 runs from the conserved cysteine through the conserved F or W. The D gene is left open where the match is weak. Clone size is stated in some rows and not others, as once, few, many or a class when expanded.

J gene: TRBJ1-2; clone size: -; V gene: TRBV11-1; D gene: -; CDR3 DNA: TGTGCCAGCAGCTTAGTCAGGGAAACGGATGGCTACACCTTC; CDR3 protein: CASSLVRETDGYTF
J gene: TRBJ1-5; clone size: -; V gene: TRBV4-1; D gene: -; CDR3 DNA: TGCGCCAGCAGCCAAGAATGGGGAAATGAGCCCCAGCATTTT; CDR3 protein: CASSQEWGNEPQHF
J gene: TRBJ1-6; clone size: -; V gene: TRBV6-2/TRBV6-3; D gene: -; CDR3 DNA: TGTGCCAGCAGTTGGACCAAAGGGCCTTCACCCCTCCACTTT; CDR3 protein: CASSWTKGPSPLHF
J gene: TRBJ2-5; clone size: -; V gene: TRBV7-3; D gene: TRBD2; CDR3 DNA: TGTGCCAGCAGCCCAGGCGGACTAGCGGGGGTCCAGTACTTC; CDR3 protein: CASSPGGLAGVQYF
J gene: TRBJ1-5; clone size: -; V gene: TRBV3-1/TRBV3-2; D gene: TRBD1; CDR3 DNA: TGTGCCAGCAGCCGCACCCCAGGGGGCGGCCAGCCCCAGCATTTT; CDR3 protein: CASSRTPGGGQPQHF
J gene: TRBJ1-2; clone size: -; V gene: TRBV3-1/TRBV3-2; D gene: -; CDR3 DNA: TGTGCCAGCAGCCACCAGGGAGCGGGGGAGGTTGGCTACACCTTC; CDR3 protein: CASSHQGAGEVGYTF
J gene: TRBJ2-2; clone size: -; V gene: TRBV28; D gene: -; CDR3 DNA: TGTGCCAGCAGCGGGGATGGTCCCGGGGAGCTGTTTTTT; CDR3 protein: CASSGDGPGELFF
J gene: TRBJ2-7; clone size: -; V gene: TRBV14; D gene: -; CDR3 DNA: TGTGCCAGCAGCCCCCAACAGGTTAGCGAGCAGTACTTC; CDR3 protein: CASSPQQVSEQYF
J gene: TRBJ2-7; clone size: once; V gene: TRBV20-1; D gene: -; CDR3 DNA: TGCAGTGCTAGGGTAGGTTACGAGCAGTACTTC; CDR3 protein: CSARVGYEQYF
J gene: TRBJ2-3; clone size: -; V gene: TRBV9; D gene: -; CDR3 DNA: TGTGCCAGCAGCGTACCCCAGGGGCCCCGCACAGATACGCAGTATTTT; CDR3 protein: CASSVPQGPRTDTQYF
J gene: TRBJ1-4; clone size: -; V gene: TRBV30; D gene: -; CDR3 DNA: TGTGCCTGGAGTGTCGGTAGTGGGGAACTGTTTTTT; CDR3 protein: CAWSVGSGELFF
J gene: TRBJ2-3; clone size: once; V gene: TRBV7-7; D gene: -; CDR3 DNA: TGTGCTAGCAGCCCTTTTACGGGGCCTAGCACAGATACGCAGTATTTT; CDR3 protein: CASSPFTGPSTDTQYF
J gene: TRBJ1-1; clone size: -; V gene: TRBV18; D gene: -; CDR3 DNA: TGTGCCAGCTCCAACAGAAGGGATAACACTGAAGCTTTCTTT; CDR3 protein: CASSNRRDNTEAFF
J gene: TRBJ1-1; clone size: -; V gene: TRBV18; D gene: -; CDR3 DNA: TGTGCCAGCTCAGGGGGGGAGACTGAAGCTTTCTTT; CDR3 protein: CASSGGETEAFF
J gene: TRBJ1-2; clone size: -; V gene: TRBV11-2; D gene: -; CDR3 DNA: TGTGCCAGCAGCCCCCCCGGGCGGGCAGGGTTTGGCTACACCTTC; CDR3 protein: CASSPPGRAGFGYTF
J gene: TRBJ2-6; clone size: -; V gene: TRBV28; D gene: TRBD1; CDR3 DNA: TGTGCCAGCAGTTTGGACAGGGGAAGGGCTGGGGCCAACGTCCTGACTTTC; CDR3 protein: CASSLDRGRAGANVLTF
J gene: TRBJ1-2; clone size: few; V gene: TRBV7-2; D gene: -; CDR3 DNA: TGTGCCAGCAGCTTAGCGTTTCCAGGGAGTGGCTACACCTTC; CDR3 protein: CASSLAFPGSGYTF
J gene: TRBJ2-3; clone size: once; V gene: TRBV10-3; D gene: -; CDR3 DNA: TGTGCCATCAGTGATGGGACACAAACTAGCACAGATACGCAGTATTTT; CDR3 protein: CAISDGTQTSTDTQYF
J gene: TRBJ2-6; clone size: -; V gene: TRBV11-3; D gene: -; CDR3 DNA: TGTGCCAGCAGCCCAGGGCGGTGGGGGGCCAACGTCCTGACTTTC; CDR3 protein: CASSPGRWGANVLTF
J gene: TRBJ2-3; clone size: -; V gene: TRBV7-3; D gene: TRBD2; CDR3 DNA: TGTGCCAGCAGCTTAATAGCGGGGGACACAGATACGCAGTATTTT; CDR3 protein: CASSLIAGDTDTQYF
J gene: TRBJ1-2; clone size: -; V gene: TRBV7-8; D gene: TRBD1; CDR3 DNA: TGTGCCAGCAGCCGGACAGGGGAGTATGGCTACACCTTC; CDR3 protein: CASSRTGEYGYTF
J gene: TRBJ2-7; clone size: -; V gene: TRBV14; D gene: -; CDR3 DNA: TGTGCCAGCAGCCAGGATTTAGCCGGGGTCCGACGGAGGGTCTACGAGCAGTACTTC; CDR3 protein: CASSQDLAGVRRRVYEQYF
J gene: TRBJ1-2; clone size: -; V gene: TRBV4-1; D gene: -; CDR3 DNA: TGCGCCAGCAGTCTAAAATCGTTGGTAGAGGGTGGCTACACCTTC; CDR3 protein: CASSLKSLVEGGYTF
J gene: TRBJ2-5; clone size: -; V gene: TRBV4-3; D gene: -; CDR3 DNA: TGCGCCAGCAGCCAAATAGGCGGACAAGAGACCCAGTACTTC; CDR3 protein: CASSQIGGQETQYF
J gene: TRBJ2-7; clone size: -; V gene: TRBV5-6; D gene: -; CDR3 DNA: TGTGCCAGCAGCAAACGGACAAATTACGAGCAGTACTTC; CDR3 protein: CASSKRTNYEQYF
J gene: TRBJ1-2; clone size: -; V gene: TRBV4-1; D gene: -; CDR3 DNA: TGCGCCAGCAGCCAAGATAAGGGAAACTATGGCTACACCTTC; CDR3 protein: CASSQDKGNYGYTF
J gene: TRBJ1-6; clone size: once; V gene: TRBV5-8; D gene: -; CDR3 DNA: TGTGCCAGCAGCTTGGGAGGGTCGAATTCACCCCTCCACTTT; CDR3 protein: CASSLGGSNSPLHF
J gene: TRBJ1-3; clone size: -; V gene: TRBV2; D gene: -; CDR3 DNA: TGTGCCAGCAAGGCAGGGACGGGAAACACCATATATTTT; CDR3 protein: CASKAGTGNTIYF
J gene: TRBJ1-4; clone size: -; V gene: TRBV28; D gene: -; CDR3 DNA: TGTGCCAGCAGTTTTAGGGCACTAAAAAGGGTGTTTTTT; CDR3 protein: CASSFRALKRVFF
J gene: TRBJ1-2; clone size: once; V gene: TRBV7-3; D gene: -; CDR3 DNA: TGTGCCAGCAGCCCCACAGGTGCCAACGGCTACACCTTC; CDR3 protein: CASSPTGANGYTF
J gene: TRBJ1-5; clone size: -; V gene: TRBV15; D gene: -; CDR3 DNA: TGTGCCACCACCCAGGGGCGGAATAGCAATCAGCCCCAGCATTTT; CDR3 protein: CATTQGRNSNQPQHF
J gene: TRBJ2-6; clone size: -; V gene: TRBV4-3; D gene: -; CDR3 DNA: TGCGCCAGCAGCAAAACCGACTCTGGGGCCAACGTCCTGACTTTC; CDR3 protein: CASSKTDSGANVLTF